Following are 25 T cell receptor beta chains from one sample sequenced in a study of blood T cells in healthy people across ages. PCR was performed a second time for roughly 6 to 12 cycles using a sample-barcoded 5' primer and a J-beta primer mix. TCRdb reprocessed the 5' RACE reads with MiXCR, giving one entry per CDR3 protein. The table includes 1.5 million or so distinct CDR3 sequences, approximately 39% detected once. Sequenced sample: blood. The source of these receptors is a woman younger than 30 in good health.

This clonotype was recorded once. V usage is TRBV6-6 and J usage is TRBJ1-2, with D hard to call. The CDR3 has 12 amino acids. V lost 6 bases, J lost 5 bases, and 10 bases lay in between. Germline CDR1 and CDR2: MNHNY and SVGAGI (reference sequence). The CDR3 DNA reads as TGTGCCAGCAGCATCATTCGGTATGGCTACACCTTC. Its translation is CASSIIRYGYTF.

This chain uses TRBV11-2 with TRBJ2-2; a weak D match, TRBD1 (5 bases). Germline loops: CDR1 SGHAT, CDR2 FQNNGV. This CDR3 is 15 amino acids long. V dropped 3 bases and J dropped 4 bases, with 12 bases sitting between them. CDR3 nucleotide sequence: TGTGCCAGCAGCTTTTTTGGGGCGAGCACCGGGGAGCTGTTTTTT. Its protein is CASSFFGASTGELFF. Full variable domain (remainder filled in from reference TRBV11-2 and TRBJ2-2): EAGVAQSPRYKIIEKRQSVAFWCNPISGHATLYWYQQILGQGPKLLIQFQNNGVVDDSQLPKDRFSAERLKGVDSTLKIQPAKLEDSAVYLCASSFFGASTGELFFGEGSRLTVL.

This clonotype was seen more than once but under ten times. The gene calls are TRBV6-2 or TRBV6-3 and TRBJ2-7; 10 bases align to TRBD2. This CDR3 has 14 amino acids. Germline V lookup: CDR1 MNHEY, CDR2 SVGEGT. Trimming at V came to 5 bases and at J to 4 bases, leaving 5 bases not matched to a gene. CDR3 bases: TGTGCCAGCAGTGCTGTAGCGGGAGGATACGAGCAGTACTTC. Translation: CASSAVAGGYEQYF.

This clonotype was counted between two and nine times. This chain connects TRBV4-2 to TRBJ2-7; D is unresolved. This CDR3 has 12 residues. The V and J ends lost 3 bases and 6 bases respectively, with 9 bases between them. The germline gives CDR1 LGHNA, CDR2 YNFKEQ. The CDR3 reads CASSHEGREQYF. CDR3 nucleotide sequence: TGTGCCAGCAGCCATGAAGGCCGCGAGCAGTACTTC.

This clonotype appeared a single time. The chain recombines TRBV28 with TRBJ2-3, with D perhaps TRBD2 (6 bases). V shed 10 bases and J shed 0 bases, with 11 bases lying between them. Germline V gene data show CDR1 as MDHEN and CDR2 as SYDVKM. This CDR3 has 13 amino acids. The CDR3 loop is CAILSGSTDTQYF. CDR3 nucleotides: TGTGCCATCCTTAGCGGTAGCACAGATACGCAGTATTTT.

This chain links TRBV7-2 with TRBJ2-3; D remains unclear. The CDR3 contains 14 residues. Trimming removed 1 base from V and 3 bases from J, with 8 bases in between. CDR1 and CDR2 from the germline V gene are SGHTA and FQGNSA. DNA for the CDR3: TGTGCCAGCAGCTTAGACCCCACTACAGATACGCAGTATTTT. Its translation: CASSLDPTTDTQYF.

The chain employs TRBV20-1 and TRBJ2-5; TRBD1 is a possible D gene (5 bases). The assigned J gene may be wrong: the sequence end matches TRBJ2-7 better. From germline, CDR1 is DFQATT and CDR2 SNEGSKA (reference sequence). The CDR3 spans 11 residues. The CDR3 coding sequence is TGCAGTGCCCCGACAGATTACGAGCAGTACTTC. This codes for CSAPTDYEQYF.

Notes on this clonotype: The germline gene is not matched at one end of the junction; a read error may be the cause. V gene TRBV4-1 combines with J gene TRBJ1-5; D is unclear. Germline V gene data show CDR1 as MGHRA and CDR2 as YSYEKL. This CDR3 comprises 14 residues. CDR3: CANSQAGRNQPQHF. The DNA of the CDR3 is TGCGCCAACAGCCAAGCCGGCAGAAATCAGCCCCAGCATTTT.

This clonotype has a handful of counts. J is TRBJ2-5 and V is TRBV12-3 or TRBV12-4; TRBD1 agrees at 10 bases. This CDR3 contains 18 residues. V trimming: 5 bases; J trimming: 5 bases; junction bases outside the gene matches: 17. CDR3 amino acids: CASSLRPRQGALGETQYF. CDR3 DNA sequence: TGTGCCAGCAGTCTCCGTCCCCGACAGGGGGCGCTTGGTGAGACCCAGTACTTC.

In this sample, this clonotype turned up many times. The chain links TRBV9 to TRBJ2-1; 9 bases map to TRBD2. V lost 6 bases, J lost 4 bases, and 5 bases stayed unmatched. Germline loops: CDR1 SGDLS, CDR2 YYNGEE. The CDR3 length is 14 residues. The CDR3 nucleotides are TGTGCCAGCACGCGGGAGGGCGCGTACAATGAGCAGTTCTTC. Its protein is CASTREGAYNEQFF.

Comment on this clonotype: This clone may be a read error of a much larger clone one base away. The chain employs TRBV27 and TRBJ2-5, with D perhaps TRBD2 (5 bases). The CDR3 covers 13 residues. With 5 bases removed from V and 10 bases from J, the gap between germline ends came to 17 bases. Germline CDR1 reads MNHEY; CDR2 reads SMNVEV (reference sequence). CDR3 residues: CASSGPRRQIQYF. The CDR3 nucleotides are TGTGCCAGCAGTGGTCCTAGGAGGCAGATCCAGTACTTC.

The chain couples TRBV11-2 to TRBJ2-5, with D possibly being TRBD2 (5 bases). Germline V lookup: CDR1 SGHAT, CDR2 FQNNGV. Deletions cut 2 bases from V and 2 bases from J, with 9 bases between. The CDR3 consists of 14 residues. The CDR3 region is CASSLFREQETQYF. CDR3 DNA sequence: TGTGCCAGCAGCTTATTCCGGGAACAAGAGACCCAGTACTTC. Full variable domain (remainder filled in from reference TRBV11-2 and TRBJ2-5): EAGVAQSPRYKIIEKRQSVAFWCNPISGHATLYWYQQILGQGPKLLIQFQNNGVVDDSQLPKDRFSAERLKGVDSTLKIQPAKLEDSAVYLCASSLFREQETQYFGPGTRLLVL.

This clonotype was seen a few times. The CDR3 reads CSAAKGLAGLNEQFF. The CDR3 bases are TGCAGTGCTGCGAAAGGACTAGCGGGATTAAATGAGCAGTTCTTC. The rearrangement links TRBV20-1 to TRBJ2-1, with 12 bases that match TRBD2. The CDR3 is made up of 15 amino acids. Germline V CDR1 and CDR2: DFQATT, SNEGSKA (reference sequence). After removal of 5 bases from V and 7 bases from J, the junction contained 9 bases not matched to a gene.

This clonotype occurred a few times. The CDR3 sequence: CASSLVPAREQFF. The CDR3 DNA reads TGCGCCAGCAGCTTGGTCCCGGCCCGTGAGCAGTTCTTC. This rearrangement joins TRBV5-1 to TRBJ2-1; no clear D gene. With 0 bases removed from V and 9 bases from J, the gap between germline ends came to 10 bases. CDR1 and CDR2 from the germline V gene are SGHRS and YFSETQ. The CDR3 has 13 residues. Full variable domain (remainder filled in from reference TRBV5-1 and TRBJ2-1): KAGVTQTPRYLIKTRGQQVTLSCSPISGHRSVSWYQQTPGQGLQFLFEYFSETQRNKGNFPGRFSGRQFSNSRSEMNVSTLELGDSALYLCASSLVPAREQFFGPGTRLTVL.

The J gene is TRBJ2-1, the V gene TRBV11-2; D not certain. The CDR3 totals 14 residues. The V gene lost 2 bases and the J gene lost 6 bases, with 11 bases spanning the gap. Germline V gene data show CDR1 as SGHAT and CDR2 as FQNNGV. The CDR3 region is CASSLTYSVNEQFF. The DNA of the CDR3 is TGTGCCAGCAGCTTAACCTACAGCGTCAATGAGCAGTTCTTC. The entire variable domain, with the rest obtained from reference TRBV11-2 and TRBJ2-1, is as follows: EAGVAQSPRYKIIEKRQSVAFWCNPISGHATLYWYQQILGQGPKLLIQFQNNGVVDDSQLPKDRFSAERLKGVDSTLKIQPAKLEDSAVYLCASSLTYSVNEQFFGPGTRLTVL.

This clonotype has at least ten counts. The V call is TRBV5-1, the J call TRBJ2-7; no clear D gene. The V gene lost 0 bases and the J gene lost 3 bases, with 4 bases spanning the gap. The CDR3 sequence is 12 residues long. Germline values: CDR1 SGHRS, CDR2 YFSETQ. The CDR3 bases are TGCGCCAGCAGCTTGGACTACTACGAGCAGTACTTC. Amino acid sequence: CASSLDYYEQYF. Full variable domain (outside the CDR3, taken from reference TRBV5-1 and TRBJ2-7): KAGVTQTPRYLIKTRGQQVTLSCSPISGHRSVSWYQQTPGQGLQFLFEYFSETQRNKGNFPGRFSGRQFSNSRSEMNVSTLELGDSALYLCASSLDYYEQYFGPGTRLTVT.

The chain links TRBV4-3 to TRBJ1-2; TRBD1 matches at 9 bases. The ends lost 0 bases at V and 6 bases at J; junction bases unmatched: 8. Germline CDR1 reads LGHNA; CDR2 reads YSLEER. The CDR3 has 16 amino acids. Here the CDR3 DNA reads TGCGCCAGCAGCCAAGATACAGGGGGCTTTAGCGATGGCTACACCTTC. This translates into CASSQDTGGFSDGYTF.

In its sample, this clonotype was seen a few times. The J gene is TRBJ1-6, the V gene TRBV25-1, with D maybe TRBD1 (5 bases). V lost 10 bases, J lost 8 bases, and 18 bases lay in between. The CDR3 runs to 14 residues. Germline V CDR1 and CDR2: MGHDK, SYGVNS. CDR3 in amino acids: CATQPAGVYSPLHF. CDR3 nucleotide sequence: TGTGCCACTCAACCGGCGGGGGTATATTCACCCCTCCACTTT.

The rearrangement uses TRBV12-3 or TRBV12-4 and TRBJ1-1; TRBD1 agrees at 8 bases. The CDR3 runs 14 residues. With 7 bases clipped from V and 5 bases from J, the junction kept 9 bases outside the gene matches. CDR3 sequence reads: CASNTDRGRTEAFF. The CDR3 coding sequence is TGTGCCAGCAATACAGACAGGGGCAGGACTGAAGCTTTCTTT.

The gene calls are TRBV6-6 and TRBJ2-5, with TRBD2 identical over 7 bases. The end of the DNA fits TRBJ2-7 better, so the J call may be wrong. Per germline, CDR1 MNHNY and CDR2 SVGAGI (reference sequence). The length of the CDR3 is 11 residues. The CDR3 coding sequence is TGTGCCACATACGGGGGGTTCGAGCAGTACTTC. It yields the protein CATYGGFEQYF.

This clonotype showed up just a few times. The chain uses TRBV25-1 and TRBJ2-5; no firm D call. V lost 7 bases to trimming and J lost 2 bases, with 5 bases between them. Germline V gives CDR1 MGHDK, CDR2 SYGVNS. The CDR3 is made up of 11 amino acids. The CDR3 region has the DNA TGTGCCAGCAAAACTCAAGAGACCCAGTACTTC. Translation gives CASKTQETQYF.

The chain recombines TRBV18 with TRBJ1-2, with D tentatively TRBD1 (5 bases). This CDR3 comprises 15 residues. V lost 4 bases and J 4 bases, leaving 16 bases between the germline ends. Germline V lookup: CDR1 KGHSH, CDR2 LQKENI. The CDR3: CASSLRQGDGYGYTF. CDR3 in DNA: TGTGCCAGCTCACTCAGGCAGGGTGACGGCTATGGCTACACCTTC.

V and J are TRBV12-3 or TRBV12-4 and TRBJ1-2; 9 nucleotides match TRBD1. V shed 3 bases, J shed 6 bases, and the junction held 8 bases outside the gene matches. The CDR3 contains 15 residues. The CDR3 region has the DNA TGTGCCAGCAGTTTTGGGACAGGGAGTGTTAATGGCTACACCTTC. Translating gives CASSFGTGSVNGYTF.

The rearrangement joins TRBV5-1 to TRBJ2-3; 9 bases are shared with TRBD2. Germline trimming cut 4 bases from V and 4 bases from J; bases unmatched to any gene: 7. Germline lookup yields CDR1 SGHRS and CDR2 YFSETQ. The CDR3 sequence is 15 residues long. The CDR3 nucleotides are TGCGCCAGCAGCCGCTCAGTAGCGGGAGCAGATACGCAGTATTTT. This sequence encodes CASSRSVAGADTQYF.

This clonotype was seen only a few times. CDR3 sequence reads: CATSSPYRDDPTGEKLFF. In DNA, the CDR3 is TGTGCCACCAGCAGCCCTTACCGGGACGATCCAACAGGTGAAAAACTGTTTTTT. The V gene is TRBV15, the J gene TRBJ1-4; weak D call: TRBD1 (5 bases). This CDR3 spans 18 amino acids. Trimming took off 3 bases at V and 7 bases at J, with 24 bases between the two ends. Germline CDR1 reads LNHNV; CDR2 reads YYDKDF (reference sequence).